These 13 T cell receptor beta chains originate from one sample sequenced in a study of molecular identifiers for immune sequencing clone quantification. MiXCR was run by TCRdb on the PCR reads, yielding one entry per CDR3 protein. The profile shows 550,000 to 750,000 distinct CDR3 sequences, nearly 20% of them singletons. The sequenced sample consisted of naive CD8+ T cells from blood, with Jurkat cell RNA spiked in. Subset given: FACS-sorted CD8+CD4-CCR7+CD45RA+ naive T cells. Receptor source: a human donor in good health. Some libraries in this study had Jurkat cell RNA spiked in.

This clonotype was observed at least ten times. This sequence joins TRBV19 and TRBJ2-5; D remains unclear. CDR3 length equals 14 residues. V was cut by 3 bases and J by 1 base, with 9 bases left in between. Germline-derived CDR1 and CDR2 are LNHDA and SQIVND (reference sequence). The CDR3 reads CASSIPGAQETQYF. The CDR3 nucleotides read TGTGCCAGTAGTATCCCCGGAGCCCAAGAGACCCAGTACTTC.

This clonotype appeared a few times. V usage is TRBV6-5 and J usage is TRBJ2-7, with D possibly matching TRBD1 (6 bases). V lost 6 bases and J 2 bases, leaving 14 bases between the germline ends. The CDR3 consists of 14 residues. Germline assignment: CDR1 MNHEY and CDR2 SVGAGI. The CDR3 sequence: CASRGTGNPYEQYF. CDR3 nucleotides: TGTGCCAGCAGGGGTACAGGGAATCCCTACGAGCAGTACTTC.

This clonotype was observed a handful of times. The V call is TRBV4-1, the J call TRBJ2-3, with D perhaps TRBD1 or TRBD2 (5 bases each). V shed 5 bases and J shed 4 bases, with 19 bases lying between them. The germline CDR1 and CDR2 sequences are MGHRA and YSYEKL. The CDR3 runs 16 residues. CDR3 loop: CASSSMGPPTPDTQYF. In DNA, the CDR3 is TGCGCCAGCAGCTCTATGGGACCTCCGACCCCAGATACGCAGTATTTT.

This clonotype has a count of ten or more. The chain recombines TRBV21-1 with TRBJ2-3; TRBD2, the D gene given by the table, was not confirmed from the DNA. TRBV21-1 is designated a pseudogene. CDR3 size: 17 residues. This chain's CDR3 is CASSRLRDYPSTDTQYF. Written as DNA, the CDR3 is TGTGCCAGCAGCAGACTCCGGGACTATCCTAGCACAGATACGCAGTATTTT.

This chain links TRBV2 with TRBJ2-3; the match to TRBD2 covers 7 bases. The CDR3 sequence is 14 residues long. V shed 5 bases, J shed 2 bases, and the junction held 4 bases outside the gene matches. CDR1 and CDR2 from the germline V gene are SNHLY and FYNNEI. CDR3 coding DNA: TGTGCCAGCAGTTGGCTAGCGGACACAGATACGCAGTATTTT. Residues: CASSWLADTDTQYF.

This clonotype appeared many times. The genes are TRBV5-5 and TRBJ2-7; a possible D gene is TRBD1 (5 bases). The germline CDR1 and CDR2 sequences are SGHKS and YYEKEE (reference sequence). The CDR3 runs to 14 residues. The V gene lost 4 bases and the J gene lost 6 bases, with 17 bases spanning the gap. CDR3: CASSRDSPLGEQYF. DNA of the CDR3: TGTGCCAGCAGCCGTGACAGTCCGCTAGGCGAGCAGTACTTC.

This clonotype was recorded many times. The V gene is TRBV7-9, the J gene TRBJ1-5; no definite D call. The CDR3 spans 14 residues. Germline V gene data show CDR1 as SEHNR and CDR2 as FQNEAQ (reference sequence). Trimming left V 5 bases short and J 0 bases short, with 8 bases between. CDR3 amino acids: CASSATYSNQPQHF. As DNA, the CDR3 is TGTGCCAGCAGCGCGACCTATAGCAATCAGCCCCAGCATTTT. Filled out from reference TRBV7-9 and TRBJ1-5, the complete variable domain reads DTGVSQNPRHKITKRGQNVTFRCDPISEHNRLYWYRQTLGQGPEFLTYFQNEAQLEKSRLLSDRFSAERPKGSFSTLEIQRTEQGDSAMYLCASSATYSNQPQHFGDGTRLSIL.

The chain has TRBV6-2 or TRBV6-3 and TRBJ2-2, with unresolved D. The CDR3 length is 16 residues. The V gene lost 6 bases and the J gene lost 4 bases, with 18 bases spanning the gap. Germline CDR1 is MNHEY and CDR2 is SVGEGT. The CDR3 nucleotides are TGTGCCAGCAGCTACGAGATTAATCTGAGCACCGGGGAGCTGTTTTTT. It encodes CASSYEINLSTGELFF.

With regard to this clonotype: Given a much more abundant clone one base away, this may be a read error. The rearrangement links TRBV29-1 to TRBJ2-6; no reliable D call. Germline assignment: CDR1 SQVTM and CDR2 ANQGSEA. V was pared by 7 bases and J by 1 base, with 14 bases between. The CDR3 has 15 residues. CDR3 DNA: TGCAGCGCTGAGTTGGTGGGGTCTGGGGCCAACGTCCTGACTTTC. This encodes CSAELVGSGANVLTF. The full variable domain, completed using reference TRBV29-1 and TRBJ2-6, is SAVISQKPSRDICQRGTSLTIQCQVDSQVTMMFWYRQQPGQSLTLIATANQGSEATYESGFVIDKFPISRPNLTFSTLTVSNMSPEDSSIYLCSAELVGSGANVLTFGAGSRLTVL.

Ten or more counts support this clonotype. The chain carries TRBV6-2 or TRBV6-3 and TRBJ2-5; 7 bases align to TRBD1. The V and J ends lost 7 bases and 2 bases, in that order; junction bases with no gene match: 13. Looked up from germline, CDR1 is MNHEY and CDR2 is SVGEGT. The CDR3 totals 16 residues. The CDR3 coding sequence is TGTGCCAGCACTGCAGGGGCAGGGGGTTTGCAAGAGACCCAGTACTTC. Its translation is CASTAGAGGLQETQYF.

Remarks on this clonotype: This may stem from a read error, because a much larger clone lies one nucleotide away. Here the CDR3 DNA reads TGTGCCGGCAGCTCCGTGACTAGCGGGGAGACCCAGTACTTC. Residues: CAGSSVTSGETQYF. V usage is TRBV7-9 and J usage is TRBJ2-5; TRBD2 matches at 10 bases. Germline V gene lookup returns CDR1 SEHNR and CDR2 FQNEAQ (reference sequence). The CDR3 is 14 residues long.

This clonotype appeared a few times. At one of its ends the junction is not consistent with the germline gene, which may arise from a read error. J is TRBJ2-7 and V is TRBV12-3 or TRBV12-4; 9 bases are shared with TRBD1. The CDR3 covers 17 residues. CDR3 sequence: CASSPRGQGLFTYEQYF. CDR3 nucleotides: TGTGCCAGCAGCCCACGGGGACAGGGTCTCTTTACGTACGAACAGTACTTC.

In its sample, this clonotype was seen many times. This chain joins TRBV7-2 and TRBJ2-1, with 10 positions matching TRBD2. The J segment lost 12 bases and the V segment lost 1 base, leaving 3 bases of the junction unmatched. CDR3 size: 13 residues. Germline V gene lookup returns CDR1 SGHTA and CDR2 FQGNSA. The CDR3 loop reads CASSLGRLAGQFF. The DNA of the CDR3 is TGTGCCAGCAGCTTAGGCCGACTAGCGGGGCAGTTCTTC.